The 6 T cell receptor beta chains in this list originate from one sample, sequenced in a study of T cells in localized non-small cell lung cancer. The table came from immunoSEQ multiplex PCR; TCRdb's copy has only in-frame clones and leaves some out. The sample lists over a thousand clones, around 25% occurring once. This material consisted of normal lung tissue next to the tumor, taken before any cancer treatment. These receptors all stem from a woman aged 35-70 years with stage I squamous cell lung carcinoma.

The CDR3 DNA reads as TGCGCCAGCAGCTTGGGACTAGCGGGGGGAAGCACAGATACGCAGTATTTT. Amino acids: CASSLGLAGGSTDTQYF. The genes are TRBV5-1 and TRBJ2-3, with 13 bases identical to TRBD2. The germline V gene encodes CDR1 SGHRS and CDR2 YFSETQ. The trim removed 0 bases at V and 0 bases at J, leaving 1 base unmatched. The CDR3 runs 17 residues.

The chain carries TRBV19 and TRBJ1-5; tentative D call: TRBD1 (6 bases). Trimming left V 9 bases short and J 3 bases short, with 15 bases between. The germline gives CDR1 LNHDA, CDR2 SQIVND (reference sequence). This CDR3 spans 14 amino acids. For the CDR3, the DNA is TGTGCCAGCAGACCTGGACAGTACAATCAGCCCCAGCATTTT. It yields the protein CASRPGQYNQPQHF.

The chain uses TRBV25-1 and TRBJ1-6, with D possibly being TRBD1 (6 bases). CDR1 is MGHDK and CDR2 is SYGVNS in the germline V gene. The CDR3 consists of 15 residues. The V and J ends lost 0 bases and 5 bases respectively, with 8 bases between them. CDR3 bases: TGTGCCAGCAGTGAATATAGGGGGAATAATTCACCCCTCCACTTT. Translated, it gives CASSEYRGNNSPLHF.

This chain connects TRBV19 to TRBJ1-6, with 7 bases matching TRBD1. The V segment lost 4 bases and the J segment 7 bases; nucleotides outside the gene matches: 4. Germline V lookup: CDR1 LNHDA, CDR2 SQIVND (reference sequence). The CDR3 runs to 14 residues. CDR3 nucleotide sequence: TGTGCCAGTAGTACGACAGGGAGGAATTCACCCCTCCACTTT. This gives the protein CASSTTGRNSPLHF.

Here the CDR3 reads CASSLFSGGALETQYF. In DNA, the CDR3 is TGTGCCAGCAGCTTATTTAGTGGGGGGGCCTTAGAGACCCAGTACTTC. This chain links TRBV11-3 with TRBJ2-5; TRBD2 is a possible D gene (7 bases). This CDR3 spans 16 amino acids. CDR1 is SGHNT, CDR2 YENEEA, per germline. The ends were cut back, 2 bases at V and 4 bases at J, with 17 bases in the middle.

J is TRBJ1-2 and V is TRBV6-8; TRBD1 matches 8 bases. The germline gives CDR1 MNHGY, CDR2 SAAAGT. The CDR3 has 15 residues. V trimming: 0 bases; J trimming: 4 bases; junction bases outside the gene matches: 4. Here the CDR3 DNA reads TGTGCCAGCAGTTACTCAAGGCAGGGGGCCTATGGCTACACCTTC. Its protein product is CASSYSRQGAYGYTF.